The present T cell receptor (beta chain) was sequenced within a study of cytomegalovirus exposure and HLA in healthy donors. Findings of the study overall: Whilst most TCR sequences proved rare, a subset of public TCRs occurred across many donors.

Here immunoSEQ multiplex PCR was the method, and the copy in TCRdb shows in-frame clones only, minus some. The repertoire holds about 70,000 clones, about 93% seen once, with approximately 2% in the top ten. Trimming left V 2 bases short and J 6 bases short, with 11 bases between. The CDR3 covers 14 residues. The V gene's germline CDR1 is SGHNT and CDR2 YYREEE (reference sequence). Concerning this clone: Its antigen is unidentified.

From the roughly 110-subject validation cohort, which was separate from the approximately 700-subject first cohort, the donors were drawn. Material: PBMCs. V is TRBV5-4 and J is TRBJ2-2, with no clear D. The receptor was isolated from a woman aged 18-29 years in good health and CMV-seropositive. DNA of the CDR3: TGTGCCAGCAGCTTAAATGAGGTCTCCGGGGAGCTGTTTTTT. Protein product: CASSLNEVSGELFF.